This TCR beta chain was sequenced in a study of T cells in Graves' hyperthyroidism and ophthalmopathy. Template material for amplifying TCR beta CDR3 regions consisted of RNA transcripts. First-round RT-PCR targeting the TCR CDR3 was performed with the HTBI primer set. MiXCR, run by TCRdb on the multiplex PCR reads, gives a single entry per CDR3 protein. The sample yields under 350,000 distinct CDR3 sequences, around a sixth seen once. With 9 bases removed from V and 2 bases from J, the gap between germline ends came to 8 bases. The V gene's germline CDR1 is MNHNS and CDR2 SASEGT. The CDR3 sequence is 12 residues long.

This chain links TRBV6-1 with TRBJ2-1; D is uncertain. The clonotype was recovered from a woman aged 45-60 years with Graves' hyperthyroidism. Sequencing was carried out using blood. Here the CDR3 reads CASGTPYNEQFF. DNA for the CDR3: TGTGCCAGTGGAACCCCCTACAATGAGCAGTTCTTC.